Listed below are T cell receptor beta chains from one sample, sequenced in a study of Ad26.COV2.S vaccination and SARS-CoV-2 variants. Sequenced by immunoSEQ multiplex PCR; TCRdb stores in-frame clones only, minus some. The table has 350,000 to 400,000 clones, 89% seen once. Sequenced material: peripheral blood, taken in a trial of Ad26.COV2.S vaccine versus placebo. The receptors derive from a person between 18 and 65 years old who received the Ad26.COV2.S COVID-19 vaccine or a placebo. Both conserved end residues are part of each CDR3. The D gene is left open where the match is weak. Where a row states a size, it is once, few, many or the class of an expanded clone; other rows omit it.

J | D | size | V | CDR3 | DNA
TRBJ2-5 | NA | NA | TRBV15 | CATSRGVIAEGTQYF | TGTGCCACCAGCAGAGGCGTGATAGCGGAGGGGACCCAGTACTTC
TRBJ1-1 | NA | once | TRBV10-3 | CAISETGGVNTEAFF | TGTGCCATCAGTGAAACAGGTGGTGTGAACACTGAAGCTTTCTTT
TRBJ2-6 | NA | once | TRBV7-6 | CASSKGASGANVLTF | TGTGCCAGCAGCAAGGGAGCTTCTGGGGCCAACGTCCTGACTTTC
TRBJ2-7 | TRBD1 | NA | TRBV2 | CASWGQVRVGSYEQYF | TGTGCCAGCTGGGGACAGGTTCGAGTCGGCTCCTACGAGCAGTACTTC
TRBJ2-3 | TRBD1 | NA | TRBV7-6 | CASSLVGAGGMGDTQYF | TGTGCCAGCAGCTTAGTTGGGGCAGGGGGCATGGGAGATACGCAGTATTTT
TRBJ1-4 | TRBD1 | once | TRBV14 | CASSQGTGVDEKLFF | TGTGCCAGCAGCCAAGGGACAGGGGTCGATGAAAAACTGTTTTTT
TRBJ2-3 | TRBD2 | few | TRBV14 | CASSHRLATDTQYF | TGTGCCAGCAGCCACCGACTAGCCACAGATACGCAGTATTTT
TRBJ1-1 | NA | NA | TRBV4-2 | CASSQGRGVNTEAFF | TGTGCCAGCAGCCAAGGTCGGGGGGTGAACACTGAAGCTTTCTTT
TRBJ1-2 | NA | NA | TRBV2 | CASIVPSGSNYGYTF | TGTGCCAGCATCGTACCATCGGGTTCTAACTATGGCTACACCTTC
TRBJ2-7 | TRBD1 | NA | TRBV5-4 | CASSDRDRGGEQYF | TGTGCCAGCAGCGACCGGGACAGGGGAGGCGAGCAGTACTTC
TRBJ2-5 | NA | NA | TRBV12-3/TRBV12-4 | CASSVLGQTQYF | TGTGCCAGCAGCGTTCTAGGGCAGACCCAGTACTTC
TRBJ1-5 | TRBD1 | NA | TRBV19 | CASRGQGAYQPQHF | TGTGCCAGTAGGGGACAGGGGGCTTATCAGCCCCAGCATTTT
TRBJ2-7 | TRBD2 | NA | TRBV6-2/TRBV6-3 | CASSYVTSGRATEYF | TGTGCCAGCAGTTACGTGACTAGCGGGAGGGCCACGGAGTACTTC
TRBJ2-3 | TRBD2 | NA | TRBV5-6 | CASSLRTSGIKVDTQYF | TGTGCCAGCAGCCTGAGGACTAGCGGGATAAAAGTAGATACGCAGTATTTT
TRBJ2-2 | NA | NA | TRBV5-4 | CASSLASPPGELFF | TGTGCCAGCAGCTTGGCTAGTCCGCCCGGGGAGCTGTTTTTT
TRBJ1-1 | NA | NA | TRBV19 | CASSIAENTEAFF | TGTGCCAGTAGTATTGCGGAGAACACTGAAGCTTTCTTT
TRBJ2-5 | TRBD2 | NA | TRBV13 | CASSFGRLEVQETQYF | TGTGCCAGCAGCTTCGGGAGGTTGGAAGTACAAGAGACCCAGTACTTC
TRBJ2-4 | TRBD2 | once | TRBV5-1 | CASSSGLAGGLAKNIQYF | TGCGCCAGCAGCTCCGGACTAGCGGGAGGGCTAGCCAAAAACATTCAGTACTTC
TRBJ2-7 | NA | NA | TRBV11-3 | CASSRQHGSEQYF | TGTGCCAGCAGCCGGCAGCACGGGAGCGAGCAGTACTTC
TRBJ1-5 | NA | NA | TRBV7-6 | CASTRTAKLGPQHF | TGTGCCAGCACTAGGACGGCTAAACTGGGGCCCCAGCATTTT